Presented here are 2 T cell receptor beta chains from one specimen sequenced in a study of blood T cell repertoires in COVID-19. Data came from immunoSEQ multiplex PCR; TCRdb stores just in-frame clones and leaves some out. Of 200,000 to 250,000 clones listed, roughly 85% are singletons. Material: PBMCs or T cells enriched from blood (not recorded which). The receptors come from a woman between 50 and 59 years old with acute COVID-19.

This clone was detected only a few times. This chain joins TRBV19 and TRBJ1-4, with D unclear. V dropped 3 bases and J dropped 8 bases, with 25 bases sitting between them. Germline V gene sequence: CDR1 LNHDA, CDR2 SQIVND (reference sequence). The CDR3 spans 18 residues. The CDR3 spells CASSMRRRPRPSIEKLFF. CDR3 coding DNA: TGTGCCAGTAGTATGAGAAGGAGGCCACGGCCCTCTATAGAAAAACTGTTTTTT. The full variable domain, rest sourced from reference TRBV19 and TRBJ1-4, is DGGITQSPKYLFRKEGQNVTLSCEQNLNHDAMYWYRQDPGQGLRLIYYSQIVNDFQKGDIAEGYSVSREKKESFPLTVTSAQKNPTAFYLCASSMRRRPRPSIEKLFFGSGTQLSVL.

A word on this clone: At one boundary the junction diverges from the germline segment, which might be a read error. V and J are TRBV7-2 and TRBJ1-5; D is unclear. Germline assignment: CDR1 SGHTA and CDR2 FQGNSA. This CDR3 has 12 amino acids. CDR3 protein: CASSLDYQPQHF. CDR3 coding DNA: TGTGCCAGCAGTTTAGACTATCAGCCCCAGCATTTT. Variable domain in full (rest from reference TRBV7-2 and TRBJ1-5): GAGVSQSPSNKVTEKGKDVELRCDPISGHTALYWYRQSLGQGLEFLIYFQGNSAPDKSGLPSDRFSAERTGGSVSTLTIQRTQQEDSAVYLCASSLDYQPQHFGDGTRLSIL.